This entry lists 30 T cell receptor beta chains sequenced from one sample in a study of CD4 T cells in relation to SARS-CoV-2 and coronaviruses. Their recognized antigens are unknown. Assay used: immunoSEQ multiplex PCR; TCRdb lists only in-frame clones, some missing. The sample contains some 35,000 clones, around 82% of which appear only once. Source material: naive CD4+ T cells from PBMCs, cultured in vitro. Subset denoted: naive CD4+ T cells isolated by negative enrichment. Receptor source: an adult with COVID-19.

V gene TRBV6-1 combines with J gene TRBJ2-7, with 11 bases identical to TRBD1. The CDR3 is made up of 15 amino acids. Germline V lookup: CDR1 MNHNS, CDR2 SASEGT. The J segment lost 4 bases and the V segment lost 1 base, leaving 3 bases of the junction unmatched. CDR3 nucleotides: TGTGCCAGCAGTGAAGGGACAGGGGGCCGGTACGAGCAGTACTTC. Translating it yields CASSEGTGGRYEQYF.

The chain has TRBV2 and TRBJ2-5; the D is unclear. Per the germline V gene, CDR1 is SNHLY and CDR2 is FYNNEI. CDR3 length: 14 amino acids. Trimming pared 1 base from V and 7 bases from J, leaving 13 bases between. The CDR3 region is CASSEEVLKGTQYF. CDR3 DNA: TGTGCCAGCAGTGAAGAGGTGCTTAAAGGGACCCAGTACTTC. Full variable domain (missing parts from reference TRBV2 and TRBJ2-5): EPEVTQTPSHQVTQMGQEVILRCVPISNHLYFYWYRQILGQKVEFLVSFYNNEISEKSEIFDDQFSVERPDGSNFTLKIRSTKLEDSAMYFCASSEEVLKGTQYFGPGTRLLVL.

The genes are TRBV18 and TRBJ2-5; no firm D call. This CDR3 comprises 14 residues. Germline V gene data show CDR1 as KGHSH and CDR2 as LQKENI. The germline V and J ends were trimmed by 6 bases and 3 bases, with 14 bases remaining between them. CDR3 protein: CASSREAVKETQYF. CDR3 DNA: TGTGCCAGCTCCCGCGAGGCTGTAAAAGAGACCCAGTACTTC.

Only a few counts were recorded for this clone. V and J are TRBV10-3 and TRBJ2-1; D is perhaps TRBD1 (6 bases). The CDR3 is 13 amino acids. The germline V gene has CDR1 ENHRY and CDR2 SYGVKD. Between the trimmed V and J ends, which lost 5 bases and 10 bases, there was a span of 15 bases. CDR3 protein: CAISYERGNEQFF. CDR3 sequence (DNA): TGTGCCATCAGTTACGAGAGGGGGAACGAGCAGTTCTTC.

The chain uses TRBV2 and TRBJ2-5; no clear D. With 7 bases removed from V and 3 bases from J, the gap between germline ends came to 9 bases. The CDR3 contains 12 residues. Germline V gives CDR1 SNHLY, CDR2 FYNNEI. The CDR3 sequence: CASTQTEETQYF. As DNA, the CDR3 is TGTGCCAGCACCCAGACCGAAGAGACCCAGTACTTC.

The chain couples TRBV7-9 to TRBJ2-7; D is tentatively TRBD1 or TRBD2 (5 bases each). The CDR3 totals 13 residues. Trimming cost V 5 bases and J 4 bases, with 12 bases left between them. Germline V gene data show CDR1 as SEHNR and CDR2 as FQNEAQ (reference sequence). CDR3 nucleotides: TGTGCCAGCAGCCGAGGGGTCAGTTACGAGCAGTACTTC. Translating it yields CASSRGVSYEQYF.

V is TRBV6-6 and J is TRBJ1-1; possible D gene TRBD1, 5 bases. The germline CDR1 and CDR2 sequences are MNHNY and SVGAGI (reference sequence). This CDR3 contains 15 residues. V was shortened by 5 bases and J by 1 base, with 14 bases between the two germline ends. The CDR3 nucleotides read TGTGCCAGCAGTAATTTAGGGGCGCGGAACACTGAAGCTTTCTTT. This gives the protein CASSNLGARNTEAFF.

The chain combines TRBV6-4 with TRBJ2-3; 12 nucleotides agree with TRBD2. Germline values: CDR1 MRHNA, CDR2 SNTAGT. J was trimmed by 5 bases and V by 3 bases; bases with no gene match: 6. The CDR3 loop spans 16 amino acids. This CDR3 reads CASSDSSGGGEDTQYF. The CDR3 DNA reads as TGTGCCAGCAGTGATTCTAGCGGGGGGGGTGAAGATACGCAGTATTTT.

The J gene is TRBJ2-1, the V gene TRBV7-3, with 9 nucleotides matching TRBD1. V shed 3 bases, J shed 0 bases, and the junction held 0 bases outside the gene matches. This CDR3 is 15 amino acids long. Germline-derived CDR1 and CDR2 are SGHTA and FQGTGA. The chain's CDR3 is CASSLDRGSYNEQFF. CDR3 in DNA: TGTGCCAGCAGCTTGGACAGGGGCTCCTACAATGAGCAGTTCTTC.

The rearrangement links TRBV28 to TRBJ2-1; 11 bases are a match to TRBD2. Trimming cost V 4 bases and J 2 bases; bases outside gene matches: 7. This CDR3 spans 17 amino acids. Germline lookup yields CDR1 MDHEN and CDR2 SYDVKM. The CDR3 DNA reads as TGTGCCAGCAGTTCCTCGGGACTAGCGGTTACCTACAATGAGCAGTTCTTC. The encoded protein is CASSSSGLAVTYNEQFF. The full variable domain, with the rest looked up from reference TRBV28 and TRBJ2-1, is DVKVTQSSRYLVKRTGEKVFLECVQDMDHENMFWYRQDPGLGLRLIYFSYDVKMKEKGDIPEGYSVSREKKERFSLILESASTNQTSMYLCASSSSGLAVTYNEQFFGPGTRLTVL.

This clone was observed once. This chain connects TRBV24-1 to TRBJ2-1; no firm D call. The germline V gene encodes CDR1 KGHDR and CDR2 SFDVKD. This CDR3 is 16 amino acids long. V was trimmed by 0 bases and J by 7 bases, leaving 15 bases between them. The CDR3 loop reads CATSDLKATDGNEQFF. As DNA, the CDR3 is TGTGCCACCAGTGATTTGAAAGCCACCGACGGGAATGAGCAGTTCTTC.

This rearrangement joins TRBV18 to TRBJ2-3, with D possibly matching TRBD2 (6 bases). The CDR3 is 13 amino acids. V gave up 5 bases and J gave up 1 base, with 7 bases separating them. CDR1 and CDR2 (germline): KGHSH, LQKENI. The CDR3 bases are TGTGCCAGCTCATCGGGAGGCACAGATACGCAGTATTTT. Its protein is CASSSGGTDTQYF.

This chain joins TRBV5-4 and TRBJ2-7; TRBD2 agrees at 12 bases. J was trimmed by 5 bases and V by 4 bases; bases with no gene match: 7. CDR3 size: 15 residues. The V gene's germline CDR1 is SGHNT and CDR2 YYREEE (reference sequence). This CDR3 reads CASSLAGGPHDEQYF. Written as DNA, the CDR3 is TGTGCCAGCAGCCTAGCGGGAGGGCCCCACGACGAGCAGTACTTC.

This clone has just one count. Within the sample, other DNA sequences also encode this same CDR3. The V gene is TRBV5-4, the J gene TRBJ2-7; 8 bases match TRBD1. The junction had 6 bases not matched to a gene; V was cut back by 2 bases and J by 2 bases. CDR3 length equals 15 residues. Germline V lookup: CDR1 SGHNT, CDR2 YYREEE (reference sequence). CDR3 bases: TGTGCCAGCAGCTTAAGGCAGGGGGCGACCTACGAGCAGTACTTC. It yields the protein CASSLRQGATYEQYF.

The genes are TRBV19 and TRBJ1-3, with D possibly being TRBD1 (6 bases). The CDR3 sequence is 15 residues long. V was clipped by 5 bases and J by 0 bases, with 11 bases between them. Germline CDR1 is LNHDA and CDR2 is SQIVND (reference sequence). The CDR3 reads CASSRGARSGNTIYF. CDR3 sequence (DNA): TGTGCCAGTAGTCGGGGGGCGCGCTCTGGAAACACCATATATTTT. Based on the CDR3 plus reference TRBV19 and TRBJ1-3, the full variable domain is DGGITQSPKYLFRKEGQNVTLSCEQNLNHDAMYWYRQDPGQGLRLIYYSQIVNDFQKGDIAEGYSVSREKKESFPLTVTSAQKNPTAFYLCASSRGARSGNTIYFGEGSWLTVV.

The CDR3 reads CASRGTPGQPQHF. The CDR3 DNA is TGTGCCAGCAGGGGGACTCCCGGCCAGCCCCAGCATTTT. The chain links TRBV12-3 or TRBV12-4 to TRBJ1-5; a weak D match, TRBD1 (5 bases). The CDR3 covers 13 residues. V lost 6 bases to trimming and J lost 7 bases, with 13 bases between them.

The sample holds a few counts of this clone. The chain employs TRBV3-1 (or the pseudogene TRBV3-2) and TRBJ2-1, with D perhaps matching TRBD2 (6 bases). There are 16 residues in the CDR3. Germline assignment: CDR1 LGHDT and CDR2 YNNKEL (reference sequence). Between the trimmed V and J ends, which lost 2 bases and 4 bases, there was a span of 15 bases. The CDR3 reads CASSQLFGREYNEQFF. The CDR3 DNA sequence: TGTGCCAGCAGCCAACTTTTCGGGCGGGAATACAATGAGCAGTTCTTC.

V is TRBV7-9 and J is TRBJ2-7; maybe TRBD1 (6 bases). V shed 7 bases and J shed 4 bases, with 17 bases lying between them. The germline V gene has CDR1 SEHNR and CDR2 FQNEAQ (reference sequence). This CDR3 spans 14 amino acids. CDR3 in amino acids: CASTPGRGLYEQYF. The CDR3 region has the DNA TGTGCCAGCACCCCAGGAAGGGGGTTATACGAGCAGTACTTC.

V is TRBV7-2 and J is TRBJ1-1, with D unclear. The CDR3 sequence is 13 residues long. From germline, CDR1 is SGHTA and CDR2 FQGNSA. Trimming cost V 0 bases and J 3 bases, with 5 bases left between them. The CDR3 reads CASSLAVDTEAFF. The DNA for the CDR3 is TGTGCCAGCAGCTTAGCGGTAGACACTGAAGCTTTCTTT. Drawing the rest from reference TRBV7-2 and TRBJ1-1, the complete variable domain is GAGVSQSPSNKVTEKGKDVELRCDPISGHTALYWYRQSLGQGLEFLIYFQGNSAPDKSGLPSDRFSAERTGGSVSTLTIQRTQQEDSAVYLCASSLAVDTEAFFGQGTRLTVV.

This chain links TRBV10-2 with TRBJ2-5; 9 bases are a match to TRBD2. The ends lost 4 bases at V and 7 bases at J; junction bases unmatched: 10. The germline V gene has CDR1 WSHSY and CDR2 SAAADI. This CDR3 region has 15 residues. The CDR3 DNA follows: TGCGCCAGCAGTGCGTCGACTAGCGGAGGGGGGACCCAGTACTTC. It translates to CASSASTSGGGTQYF.

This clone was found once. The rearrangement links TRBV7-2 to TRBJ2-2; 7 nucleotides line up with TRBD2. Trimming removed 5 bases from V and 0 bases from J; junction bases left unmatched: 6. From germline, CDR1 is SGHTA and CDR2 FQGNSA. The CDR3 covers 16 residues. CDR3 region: CASSGSSGSNTGELFF. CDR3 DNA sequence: TGTGCCAGCAGCGGATCTAGCGGATCGAACACCGGGGAGCTGTTTTTT.

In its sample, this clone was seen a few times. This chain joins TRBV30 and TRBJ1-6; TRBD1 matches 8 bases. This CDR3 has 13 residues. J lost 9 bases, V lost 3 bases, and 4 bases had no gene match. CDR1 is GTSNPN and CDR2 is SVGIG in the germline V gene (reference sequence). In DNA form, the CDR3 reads TGTGCCTGGAGCGGACAGGGAGCTTCACCCCTCCACTTT. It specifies CAWSGQGASPLHF.

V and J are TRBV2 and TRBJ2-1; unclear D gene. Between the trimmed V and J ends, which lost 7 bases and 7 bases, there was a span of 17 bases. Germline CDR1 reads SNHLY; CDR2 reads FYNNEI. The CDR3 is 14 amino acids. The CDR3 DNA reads TGTGCCAGCACCATTCGAGGATTGGAAAATGAGCAGTTCTTC. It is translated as CASTIRGLENEQFF.

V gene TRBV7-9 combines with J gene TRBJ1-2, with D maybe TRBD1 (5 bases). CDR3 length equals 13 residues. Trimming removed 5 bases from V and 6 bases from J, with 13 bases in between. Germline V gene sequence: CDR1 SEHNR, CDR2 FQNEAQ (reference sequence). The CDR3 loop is CASSPGTADGYTF. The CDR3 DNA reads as TGTGCCAGCAGCCCAGGGACGGCGGATGGCTACACCTTC.

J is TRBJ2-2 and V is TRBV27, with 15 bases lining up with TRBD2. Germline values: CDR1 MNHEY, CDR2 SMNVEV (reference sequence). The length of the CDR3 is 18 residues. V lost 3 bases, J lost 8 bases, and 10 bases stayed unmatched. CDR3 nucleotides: TGTGCCAGCAGTTTTGAAGGACTAGCGGGAGGGCCTAAGGGGGAGCTGTTTTTT. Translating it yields CASSFEGLAGGPKGELFF.

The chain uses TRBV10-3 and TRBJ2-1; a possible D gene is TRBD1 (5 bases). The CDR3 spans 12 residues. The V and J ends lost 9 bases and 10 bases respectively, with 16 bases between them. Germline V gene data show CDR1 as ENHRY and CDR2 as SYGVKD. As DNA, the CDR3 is TGTGCCATGCGAAACTTGACAGACGAGCAGTTCTTC. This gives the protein CAMRNLTDEQFF.

Written as DNA, the CDR3 is TGTGCCAGCAGCTTACAAAGCTCTAACAATGAGCAGTTCTTC. It yields the protein CASSLQSSNNEQFF. V and J are TRBV7-9 and TRBJ2-1; no reliable D call. Trimming stripped 2 bases from V and 5 bases from J, with 10 bases between. This CDR3 has 14 amino acids. Germline V CDR1 and CDR2: SEHNR, FQNEAQ (reference sequence).

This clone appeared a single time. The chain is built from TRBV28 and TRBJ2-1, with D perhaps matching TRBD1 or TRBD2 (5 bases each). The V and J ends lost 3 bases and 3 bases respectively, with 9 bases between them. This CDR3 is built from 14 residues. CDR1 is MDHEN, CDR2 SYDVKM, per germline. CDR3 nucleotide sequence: TGTGCCAGCAGTTTTACGGGGCTCTACAATGAGCAGTTCTTC. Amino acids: CASSFTGLYNEQFF.

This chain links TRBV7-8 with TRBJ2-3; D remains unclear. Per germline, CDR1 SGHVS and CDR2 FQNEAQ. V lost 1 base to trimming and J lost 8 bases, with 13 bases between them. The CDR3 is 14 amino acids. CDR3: CASSLDGVTGTQYF. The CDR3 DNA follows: TGTGCCAGCAGCTTAGATGGGGTTACGGGTACGCAGTATTTT. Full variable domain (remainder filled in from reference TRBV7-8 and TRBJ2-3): GAGVSQSPRYKVAKRGQDVALRCDPISGHVSLFWYQQALGQGPEFLTYFQNEAQLDKSGLPSDRFFAERPEGSVSTLKIQRTQQEDSAVYLCASSLDGVTGTQYFGPGTRLTVL.

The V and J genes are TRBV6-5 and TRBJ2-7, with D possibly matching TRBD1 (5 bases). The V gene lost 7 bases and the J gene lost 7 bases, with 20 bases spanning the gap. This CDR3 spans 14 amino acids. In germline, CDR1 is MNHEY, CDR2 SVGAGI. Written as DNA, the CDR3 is TGTGCCAGCACCCCGGCCCAGGGCACAAAGGAGCAGTACTTC. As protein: CASTPAQGTKEQYF.